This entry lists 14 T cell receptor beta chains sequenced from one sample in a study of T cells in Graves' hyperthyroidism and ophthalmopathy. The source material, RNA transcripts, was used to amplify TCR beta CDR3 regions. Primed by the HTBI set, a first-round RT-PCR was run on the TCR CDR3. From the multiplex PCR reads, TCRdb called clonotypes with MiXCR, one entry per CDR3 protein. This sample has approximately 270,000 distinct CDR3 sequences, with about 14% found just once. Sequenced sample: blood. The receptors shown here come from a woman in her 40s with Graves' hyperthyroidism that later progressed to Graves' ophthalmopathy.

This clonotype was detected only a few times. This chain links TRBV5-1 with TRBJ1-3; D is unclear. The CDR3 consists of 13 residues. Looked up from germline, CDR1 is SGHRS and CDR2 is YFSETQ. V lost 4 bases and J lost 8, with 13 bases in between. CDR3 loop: CASSPAAGDTIYF. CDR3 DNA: TGCGCCAGCAGCCCGGCCGCTGGGGACACCATATATTTT.

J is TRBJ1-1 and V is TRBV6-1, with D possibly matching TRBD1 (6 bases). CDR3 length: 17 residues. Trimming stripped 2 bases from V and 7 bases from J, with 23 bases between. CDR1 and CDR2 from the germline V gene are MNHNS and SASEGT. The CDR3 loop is CASSEWYGQPRVGEAFF. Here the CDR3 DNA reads TGTGCCAGCAGTGAATGGTATGGACAGCCCCGAGTTGGTGAAGCTTTCTTT.

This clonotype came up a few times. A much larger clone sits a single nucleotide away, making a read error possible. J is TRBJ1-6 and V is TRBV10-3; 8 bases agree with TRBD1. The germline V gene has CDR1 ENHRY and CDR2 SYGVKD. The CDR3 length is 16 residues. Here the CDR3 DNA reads TGTGCCATCAGTGATTTCTACAGGGGGAATAATCCACCCCTCCACTTT. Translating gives CAISDFYRGNNPPLHF.

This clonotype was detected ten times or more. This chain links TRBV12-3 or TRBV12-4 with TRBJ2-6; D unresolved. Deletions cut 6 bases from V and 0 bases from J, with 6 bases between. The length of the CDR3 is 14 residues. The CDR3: CASRQPSGANVLTF. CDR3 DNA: TGTGCCAGCAGACAACCCTCTGGGGCCAACGTCCTGACTTTC.

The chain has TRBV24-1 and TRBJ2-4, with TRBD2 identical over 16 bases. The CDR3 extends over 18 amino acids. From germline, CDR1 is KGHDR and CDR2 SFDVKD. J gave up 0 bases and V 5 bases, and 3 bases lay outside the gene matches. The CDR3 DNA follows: TGTGCCACCAGTGTCGGGACTAGCGGGAGGGTAGCCAAAAACATTCAGTACTTC. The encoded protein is CATSVGTSGRVAKNIQYF.

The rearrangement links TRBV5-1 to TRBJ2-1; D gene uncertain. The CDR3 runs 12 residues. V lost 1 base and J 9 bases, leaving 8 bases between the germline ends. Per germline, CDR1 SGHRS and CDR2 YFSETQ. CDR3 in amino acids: CASSLSEAEQFF. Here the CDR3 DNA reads TGCGCCAGCAGCTTGTCAGAGGCTGAGCAGTTCTTC.

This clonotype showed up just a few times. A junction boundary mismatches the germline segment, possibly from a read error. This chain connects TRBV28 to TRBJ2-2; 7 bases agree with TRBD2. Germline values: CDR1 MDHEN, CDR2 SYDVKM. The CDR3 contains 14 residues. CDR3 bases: TGTGCCGGCAGTACGAACGCGGGGGCCGGGGAGCTGTTTTTT. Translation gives CAGSTNAGAGELFF.

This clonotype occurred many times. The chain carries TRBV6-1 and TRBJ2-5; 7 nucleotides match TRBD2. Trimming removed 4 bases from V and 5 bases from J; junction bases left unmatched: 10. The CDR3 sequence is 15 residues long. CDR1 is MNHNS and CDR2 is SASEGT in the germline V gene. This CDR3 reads CASSGSTSFPETQYF. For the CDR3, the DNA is TGTGCCAGCAGTGGATCGACTAGCTTCCCGGAGACCCAGTACTTC.

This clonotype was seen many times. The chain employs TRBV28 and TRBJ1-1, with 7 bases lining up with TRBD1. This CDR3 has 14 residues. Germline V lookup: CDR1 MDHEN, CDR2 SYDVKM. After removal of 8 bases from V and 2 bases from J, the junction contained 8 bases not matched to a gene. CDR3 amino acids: CASEVTGANTEAFF. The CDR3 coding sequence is TGTGCCAGCGAGGTTACAGGGGCAAACACTGAAGCTTTCTTT.

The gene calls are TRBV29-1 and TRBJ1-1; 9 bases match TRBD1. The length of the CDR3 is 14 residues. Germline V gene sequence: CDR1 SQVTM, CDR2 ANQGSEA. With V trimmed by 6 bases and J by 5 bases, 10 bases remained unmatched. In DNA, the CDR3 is TGCAGCGTCTCGACGGGACAGGGCCTAACTGAAGCTTTCTTT. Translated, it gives CSVSTGQGLTEAFF.

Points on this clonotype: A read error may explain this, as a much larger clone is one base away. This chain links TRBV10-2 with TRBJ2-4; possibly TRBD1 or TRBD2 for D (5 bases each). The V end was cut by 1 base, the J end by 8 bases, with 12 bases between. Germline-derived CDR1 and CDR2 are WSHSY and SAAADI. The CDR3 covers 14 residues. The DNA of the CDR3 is TGCGCCAGCAGTGAGTGGGGGTCGGCGGACATTCAGTACTTC. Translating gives CASSEWGSADIQYF.

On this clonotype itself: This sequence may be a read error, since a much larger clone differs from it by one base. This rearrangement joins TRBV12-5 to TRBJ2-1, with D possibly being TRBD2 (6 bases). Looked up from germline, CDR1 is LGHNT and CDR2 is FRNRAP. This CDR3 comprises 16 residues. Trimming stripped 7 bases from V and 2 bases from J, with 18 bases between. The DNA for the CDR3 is TGTGCTAGTGCCAACGGACTAATTAGCCCCTACAATGAGCAGTTCTTC. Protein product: CASANGLISPYNEQFF.

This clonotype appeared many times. The CDR3 protein is CSAQQGARYEQYF. CDR3 sequence (DNA): TGCAGTGCTCAACAGGGGGCTCGCTACGAGCAGTACTTC. This chain links TRBV20-1 with TRBJ2-7, with 9 bases that match TRBD1. Germline trimming cut 5 bases from V and 3 bases from J; bases unmatched to any gene: 5. CDR1 and CDR2 (germline): DFQATT, SNEGSKA (reference sequence). The CDR3 length is 13 residues.

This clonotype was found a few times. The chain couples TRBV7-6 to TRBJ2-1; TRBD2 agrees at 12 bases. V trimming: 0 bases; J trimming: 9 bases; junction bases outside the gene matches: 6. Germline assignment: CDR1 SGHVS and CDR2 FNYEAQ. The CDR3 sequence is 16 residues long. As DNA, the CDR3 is TGTGCCAGCAGCTTAGCGCGACTAGCGGGAGTAGCTGAGCAGTTCTTC. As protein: CASSLARLAGVAEQFF.